These 15 T cell receptor beta chains were sequenced from one sample in a study of cytomegalovirus exposure and HLA in healthy donors. Researchers ran the PCR with 60 Vbeta and 13 Jbeta primers. The assay was immunoSEQ multiplex PCR, and TCRdb's table has in-frame clones only and misses some. The sample records under 200,000 clones, around 80% being singletons. The material sequenced was PBMCs. The receptors shown here come from a male donor in good health and CMV-seronegative.

The genes are TRBV9 and TRBJ2-3; TRBD2 agrees at 7 bases. With 0 bases clipped from V and 6 bases from J, the junction kept 4 bases outside the gene matches. The CDR3 runs 14 residues. Germline CDR1 SGDLS, CDR2 YYNGEE. The CDR3 spells CASSVDGGSDTQYF. The DNA for the CDR3 is TGTGCCAGCAGCGTAGACGGGGGGAGTGATACGCAGTATTTT. Drawing the rest from reference TRBV9 and TRBJ2-3, the complete variable domain is DSGVTQTPKHLITATGQRVTLRCSPRSGDLSVYWYQQSLDQGLQFLIQYYNGEERAKGNILERFSAQQFPDLHSELNLSSLELGDSALYFCASSVDGGSDTQYFGPGTRLTVL.

The rearrangement links TRBV9 to TRBJ1-2, with 7 bases aligning to TRBD1. V dropped 0 bases and J dropped 10; count of bases not matched to a gene: 3. Germline CDR1 SGDLS, CDR2 YYNGEE. The CDR3 is made up of 12 amino acids. The CDR3 is CASSVGGGAYTF. DNA for the CDR3: TGTGCCAGCAGCGTAGGAGGGGGCGCCTACACCTTC.

The chain combines TRBV4-1 with TRBJ2-1, with D unclear. The germline V and J ends were trimmed by 1 base and 0 bases, with 7 bases remaining between them. The germline gives CDR1 MGHRA, CDR2 YSYEKL. The CDR3 has 15 residues. The CDR3 spells CASSQVPSSYNEQFF. The DNA for the CDR3 is TGCGCCAGCAGCCAAGTCCCGAGCTCCTACAATGAGCAGTTCTTC.

This clone turned up a few times. The V and J genes are TRBV7-9 and TRBJ1-4, with D uncertain. V was shortened by 1 base and J by 4 bases, with 10 bases between the two germline ends. The length of the CDR3 is 15 residues. Germline CDR1 is SEHNR and CDR2 is FQNEAQ (reference sequence). The CDR3 sequence: CASSLDGGINEKLFF. The DNA of the CDR3 is TGTGCCAGCAGCTTAGATGGAGGGATTAATGAAAAACTGTTTTTT.

This clone was detected once. The J gene is TRBJ2-7, the V gene TRBV5-6; D ambiguous. Germline-derived CDR1 and CDR2 are SGHDT and YYEEEE. Trimming cost V 0 bases and J 7 bases, with 14 bases left between them. The CDR3 is made up of 14 amino acids. The CDR3 DNA reads TGTGCCAGCAGCTTGGACATCAACACAAAAGAGCAGTACTTC. Translating gives CASSLDINTKEQYF.

The chain is built from TRBV9 and TRBJ2-1; 12 nucleotides match TRBD2. Looked up from germline, CDR1 is SGDLS and CDR2 is YYNGEE. The CDR3 is 16 residues long. With 4 bases clipped from V and 0 bases from J, the junction kept 2 bases outside the gene matches. In DNA form, the CDR3 reads TGTGCCAGCAGCCGACTAGCGGGAGACTCCTACAATGAGCAGTTCTTC. Protein: CASSRLAGDSYNEQFF. The full variable domain, in which reference TRBV9 and TRBJ2-1 provide the parts outside the CDR3, is DSGVTQTPKHLITATGQRVTLRCSPRSGDLSVYWYQQSLDQGLQFLIQYYNGEERAKGNILERFSAQQFPDLHSELNLSSLELGDSALYFCASSRLAGDSYNEQFFGPGTRLTVL.

V gene TRBV5-8 combines with J gene TRBJ1-5, with a weak D call TRBD1 (5 bases). Trimming pared 5 bases from V and 6 bases from J, leaving 21 bases between. Germline V lookup: CDR1 SGHTS, CDR2 YDEGEE. This CDR3 comprises 16 residues. The CDR3 DNA reads TGTGCCAGCAGAACCTTGGGCAGGGCCGACGGTCAGCCCCAGCATTTT. It codes for CASRTLGRADGQPQHF.

This clone was recorded once. This chain connects TRBV30 to TRBJ2-2; no definite D call. Germline V CDR1 and CDR2: GTSNPN, SVGIG (reference sequence). The CDR3 has 13 residues. V dropped 1 base and J dropped 4 bases, with 7 bases sitting between them. CDR3 in amino acids: CAWSELGTGELFF. The CDR3 nucleotides are TGTGCCTGGAGTGAACTTGGCACCGGGGAGCTGTTTTTT.

The rearrangement uses TRBV30 and TRBJ1-3, with TRBD1 as a possible D gene (5 bases). This CDR3 is built from 14 residues. CDR1 and CDR2 (germline): GTSNPN, SVGIG (reference sequence). Trimming shortened V by 0 bases and J by 2 bases, and 8 bases separated the two germline ends. Written as DNA, the CDR3 is TGTGCCTGGAGTGTAGGGGCGACTGGAAACACCATATATTTT. This sequence encodes CAWSVGATGNTIYF.

The CDR3 coding sequence is TGTGCCACCAGCAGAGAATCTAGCGGTCTCACAGATACGCAGTATTTT. It specifies CATSRESSGLTDTQYF. The V and J genes are TRBV15 and TRBJ2-3, with TRBD2 matching 7 bases. The CDR3 loop spans 16 amino acids. With V trimmed by 0 bases and J by 2 bases, 5 bases remained unmatched. Per the germline V gene, CDR1 is LNHNV and CDR2 is YYDKDF (reference sequence).

The chain uses TRBV11-2 and TRBJ2-3; 14 bases line up with TRBD2. Germline V gene sequence: CDR1 SGHAT, CDR2 FQNNGV. CDR3 length: 17 residues. The V segment lost 3 bases and the J segment 2 bases; nucleotides outside the gene matches: 4. As DNA, the CDR3 is TGTGCCAGCAGCTTCCGACTAGCGGGGGGGGACACAGATACGCAGTATTTT. It codes for CASSFRLAGGDTDTQYF.

This clone was detected only a few times. The gene calls are TRBV27 and TRBJ2-3; D is possibly TRBD2 (6 bases). Germline V gene data show CDR1 as MNHEY and CDR2 as SMNVEV (reference sequence). This CDR3 has 14 amino acids. The germline V and J ends were trimmed by 5 bases and 2 bases, with 11 bases remaining between them. The CDR3 loop is CASSLGLSTDTQYF. The CDR3 coding sequence is TGTGCCAGCAGTCTGGGACTTTCCACAGATACGCAGTATTTT.

This clone was counted between two and nine times. The chain joins TRBV27 to TRBJ2-7, with 7 bases that match TRBD1. CDR3 size: 13 residues. V lost 6 bases, J lost 0 bases, and 2 bases stayed unmatched. Germline lookup yields CDR1 MNHEY and CDR2 SMNVEV (reference sequence). CDR3 DNA sequence: TGTGCCAGCAGAGGGACAGCCTCCTACGAGCAGTACTTC. Its translation: CASRGTASYEQYF.

This sequence joins TRBV5-6 and TRBJ2-7; 9 nucleotides align to TRBD1. The J segment lost 6 bases and the V segment lost 3 bases, leaving 7 bases of the junction unmatched. The germline gives CDR1 SGHDT, CDR2 YYEEEE. The CDR3 is made up of 14 amino acids. The CDR3 DNA is TGTGCCAGCAGCTCCCCGGGACAGGGTCTCGAGCAGTACTTC. Its protein is CASSSPGQGLEQYF.

The V gene is TRBV5-6, the J gene TRBJ2-3, with 7 bases identical to TRBD2. Germline lookup yields CDR1 SGHDT and CDR2 YYEEEE. Trimming took 2 bases from V and 4 from J; bases not matched to a gene: 10. This CDR3 is 16 amino acids long. The DNA for the CDR3 is TGTGCCAGCAGCTTATTTGGCGGGGGAGGCGCAGATACGCAGTATTTT. Its translation: CASSLFGGGGADTQYF.